This T cell receptor beta chain originates from a study of siplizumab effects on memory and regulatory T cells. General study points: Contribution to the alloresponse seemed major for naive T cells, which also seemed more diverse than memory cells. Tregs that proliferated in siplizumab cultures did not have their suppressive function confirmed.

CDR3 length equals 13 residues. Germline CDR1 reads SGDLS; CDR2 reads YYNGEE. Trimming left V 3 bases short and J 2 bases short, with 8 bases between. A remark on this clone: Its antigen remains unknown.

Assays were performed on 95,000 to 100,000 TCR templates per sample. The table came from immunoSEQ multiplex PCR; TCRdb's copy has only in-frame clones and leaves some out. Of about 80,000 clones in the sample, approximately 95% are singletons; the top ten hold approximately 17%. The chain recombines TRBV9 with TRBJ1-2, with TRBD1 as a possible D gene (5 bases). Sequenced input: CD8+ T cells sorted from blood. The sequence was obtained from a human donor in good health. This chain's CDR3 is CASSEAGNYGYTF. CDR3 in DNA: TGTGCCAGCAGCGAAGCAGGGAACTATGGCTACACCTTC.